This record covers a single T cell receptor (beta chain). Per germline, CDR1 LGHDT and CDR2 YNNKEL (reference sequence). This CDR3 is 12 amino acids long. The ends were cut back, 0 bases at V and 4 bases at J, with 3 bases in the middle. The record originates from a study of identical twins. A template switching step contributed a universal primer site, while unique molecular identifiers were present in the cDNA. TCRdb used MiXCR to reprocess the 5' RACE reads, holding one entry per CDR3 protein. The sample shows 510,000 or so distinct CDR3 sequences, nearly 15% of them seen only once. This sample also belongs to another study, concerning yellow fever vaccine responses in identical twins.

The chain uses TRBV3-1 and TRBJ2-5; D gene ambiguous. Sequencing was carried out using CD4+ T cells sorted from blood. This receptor was obtained from a woman between 18 and 29 years old in good health. The CDR3 is CASSQDLETQYF. Written as DNA, the CDR3 is TGTGCCAGCAGCCAAGATCTAGAGACCCAGTACTTC.